This TCR beta chain was obtained from a study of neurological immune-mediated disorders. The method for making cDNA was 5'RACE, and it used 10-nucleotide random UMIs. From 15-18 subjects, each sequencing run yielded over 160 million TCR-beta sequences. A single record per CDR3 protein comes from TCRdb applying MiXCR to the 5' RACE reads. Of tens of thousands of distinct CDR3 sequences listed, 1.5% are singletons. 2 million unsorted PBMCs were stored in RNAlater at -80 °C before RNA extraction. This clonotype appeared many times. V lost 6 bases to trimming and J lost 5 bases; unmatched junction nucleotides: 7. The CDR3 is 14 residues long. Germline V gene data show CDR1 as MNHEY and CDR2 as SVGAGI.

This TCR derives from a woman under 40 with multiple sclerosis. Specimen: PBMCs. This chain joins TRBV6-5 and TRBJ1-5; 7 nucleotides line up with TRBD1. The CDR3 region has the DNA TGTGCCAGCAGGCCATACAGGGGCGATCAGCCCCAGCATTTT. It translates to CASRPYRGDQPQHF.